The following is a TCR beta chain sequence with its context. Assay: immunoSEQ multiplex PCR; the TCRdb copy retains only in-frame clones and omits some. This sample has 120,000 or so clones, with 78% found just once. Trimming took 1 base from V and 11 from J, leaving 17 bases between them. The CDR3 contains 14 residues. Germline loops: CDR1 LGHDT, CDR2 YNNKEL (reference sequence). The data were obtained in a study of blood T cell repertoires in COVID-19. This receptor was obtained from a man in his 70s with acute or convalescent COVID-19. The V gene is TRBV3-1 (or the pseudogene TRBV3-2), the J gene TRBJ1-1, with D possibly TRBD1 on 5 matching bases. The specimen was peripheral blood. The CDR3 nucleotides are TGTGCCAGCAGCCAAGCCGCCACGGGGGGGTTTGCTTTCTTT. Translation gives CASSQAATGGFAFF.